This T cell receptor beta chain was identified in a study of blood T cell repertoires in COVID-19. With 7 bases clipped from V and 6 bases from J, the junction kept 13 bases outside the gene matches. The CDR3 has 16 residues. Germline lookup yields CDR1 SGHNT and CDR2 YENEEA. The protocol was immunoSEQ multiplex PCR, while the TCRdb copy is restricted to in-frame clones and leaves out a portion. Counted here are over 350,000 clones, 75% to 90% occurring once; the ten biggest clones make up around 4.4%. The receptor comes from a woman aged 25-40 years with acute or convalescent COVID-19. Sequenced sample: peripheral blood. This chain connects TRBV11-3 to TRBJ2-1; 9 positions agree with TRBD2. The CDR3 loop is CASIPPNSGGPNEQFF. CDR3 in DNA: TGTGCCAGCATCCCGCCGAATAGCGGGGGCCCCAATGAGCAGTTCTTC.